The following is a T cell receptor (beta chain) sequence with its context. Antigen: not known. CDR1 and CDR2 (germline): SGHNT, YENEEA. The CDR3 runs to 13 residues. Trimming cost V 5 bases and J 7 bases, with 12 bases left between them. This record belongs to a study of beta chain features in type 1 diabetes. The authors reverse transcribed all of the isolated RNA, so sequencing captured expressed TCRB transcripts. TCRdb keeps only in-frame clones here, not all; method: immunoSEQ multiplex PCR. The sample holds tens of thousands of clones, roughly 49% seen once. Whole-study results and caveats: There was a moderate but significant shortening of TCRB CDR3s in all four CD4+ subsets of Type 1 diabetes patients. Healthy donors had naive, central memory and Treg TCRB repertoires that appeared less similar than those seen among patients.

V gene TRBV11-3 combines with J gene TRBJ2-1; D not resolved. The sample consisted of central memory CD4+ T cells from blood. This TCR came from a man aged 25-45 years with type 1 diabetes. CDR3 DNA: TGTGCCAGCAGCCCCCGGGTCCTTAATGAGCAGTTCTTC. This gives the protein CASSPRVLNEQFF.